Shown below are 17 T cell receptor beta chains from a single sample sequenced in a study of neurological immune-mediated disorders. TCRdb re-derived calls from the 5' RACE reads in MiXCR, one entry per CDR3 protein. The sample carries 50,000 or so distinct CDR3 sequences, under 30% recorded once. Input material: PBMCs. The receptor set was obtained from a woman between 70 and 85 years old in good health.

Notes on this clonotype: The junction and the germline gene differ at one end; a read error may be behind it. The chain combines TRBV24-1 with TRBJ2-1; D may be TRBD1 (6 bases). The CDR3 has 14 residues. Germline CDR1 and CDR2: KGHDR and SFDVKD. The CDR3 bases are TGTGCCACCAGTGACGGGACAACCGACAATGAGCAGATCTTC. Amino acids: CATSDGTTDNEQIF.

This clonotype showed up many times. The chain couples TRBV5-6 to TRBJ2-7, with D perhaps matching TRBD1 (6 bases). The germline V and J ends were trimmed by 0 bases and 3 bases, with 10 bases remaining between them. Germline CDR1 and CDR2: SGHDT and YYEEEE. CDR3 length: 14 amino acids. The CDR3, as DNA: TGTGCCAGCAGCTTGGGTCCAGGGGACTACGAGCAGTACTTC. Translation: CASSLGPGDYEQYF.

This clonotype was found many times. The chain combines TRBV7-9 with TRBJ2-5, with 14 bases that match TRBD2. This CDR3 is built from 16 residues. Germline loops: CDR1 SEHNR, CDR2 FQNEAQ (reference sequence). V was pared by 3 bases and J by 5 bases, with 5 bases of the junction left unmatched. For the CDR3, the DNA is TGTGCCAGCAGCTTCGGGACTAGCGGGAGTAGGGAGACCCAGTACTTC. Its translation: CASSFGTSGSRETQYF.

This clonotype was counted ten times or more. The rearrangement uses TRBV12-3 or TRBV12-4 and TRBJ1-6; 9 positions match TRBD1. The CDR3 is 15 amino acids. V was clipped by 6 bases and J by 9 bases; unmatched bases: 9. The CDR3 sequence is CASSPGQGLFSPLHF. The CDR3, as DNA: TGTGCCAGCAGCCCGGGACAGGGCCTGTTTTCACCCCTCCACTTT.

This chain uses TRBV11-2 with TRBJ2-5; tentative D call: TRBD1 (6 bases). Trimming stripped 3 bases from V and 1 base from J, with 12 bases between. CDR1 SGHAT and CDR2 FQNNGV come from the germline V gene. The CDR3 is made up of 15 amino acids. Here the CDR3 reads CASSFRPGVQETQYF. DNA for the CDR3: TGTGCCAGCAGCTTCCGGCCAGGGGTCCAAGAGACCCAGTACTTC.

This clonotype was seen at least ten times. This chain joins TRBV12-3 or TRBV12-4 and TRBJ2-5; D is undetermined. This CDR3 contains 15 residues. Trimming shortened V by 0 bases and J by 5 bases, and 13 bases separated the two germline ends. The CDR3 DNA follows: TGTGCCAGCAGTTTAGCGCCACTGCTGGCGGAGACCCAGTACTTC. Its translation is CASSLAPLLAETQYF.

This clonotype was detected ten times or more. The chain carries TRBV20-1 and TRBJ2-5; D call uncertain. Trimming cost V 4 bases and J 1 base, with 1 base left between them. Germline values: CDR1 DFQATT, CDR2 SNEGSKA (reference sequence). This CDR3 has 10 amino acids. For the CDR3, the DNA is TGCAGTGCTACCCAAGAGACCCAGTACTTC. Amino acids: CSATQETQYF.

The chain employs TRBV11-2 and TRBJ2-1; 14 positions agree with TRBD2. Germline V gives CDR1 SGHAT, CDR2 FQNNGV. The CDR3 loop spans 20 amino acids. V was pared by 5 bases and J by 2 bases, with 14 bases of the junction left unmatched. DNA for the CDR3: TGTGCCAGCAGCCACCCCAGACTAGCGGGAGGGAGTCTTACCTACAATGAGCAGTTCTTC. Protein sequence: CASSHPRLAGGSLTYNEQFF.

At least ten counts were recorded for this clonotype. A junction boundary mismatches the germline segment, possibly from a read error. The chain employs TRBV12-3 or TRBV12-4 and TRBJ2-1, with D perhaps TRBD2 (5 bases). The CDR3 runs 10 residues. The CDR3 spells CASSLRRVYF. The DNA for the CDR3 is TGTGCCAGCAGTTTAAGGCGGGTTTACTTC.

The CDR3 DNA reads as TGCGCCAGCAGCTTGGCTAGCATGGAGACAGATACGCAGTATTTT. This encodes CASSLASMETDTQYF. The chain recombines TRBV5-1 with TRBJ2-3, with D perhaps TRBD2 (5 bases). Per the germline V gene, CDR1 is SGHRS and CDR2 is YFSETQ. Trimming took 0 bases from V and 3 from J, leaving 11 bases between them. This CDR3 is built from 15 residues.

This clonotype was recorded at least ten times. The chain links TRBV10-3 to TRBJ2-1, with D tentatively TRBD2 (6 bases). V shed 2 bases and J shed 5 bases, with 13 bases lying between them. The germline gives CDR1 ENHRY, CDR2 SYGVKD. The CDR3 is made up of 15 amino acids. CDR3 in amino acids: CAISEGMRDDNEQFF. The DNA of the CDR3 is TGTGCCATCAGTGAGGGTATGCGGGACGACAATGAGCAGTTCTTC.

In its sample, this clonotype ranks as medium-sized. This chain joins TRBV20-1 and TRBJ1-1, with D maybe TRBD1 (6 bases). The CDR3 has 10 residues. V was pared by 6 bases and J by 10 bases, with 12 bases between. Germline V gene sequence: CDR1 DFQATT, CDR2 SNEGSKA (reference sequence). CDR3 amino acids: CSALTGLAFF. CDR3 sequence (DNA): TGCAGTGCCCTGACAGGTTTAGCTTTCTTT.

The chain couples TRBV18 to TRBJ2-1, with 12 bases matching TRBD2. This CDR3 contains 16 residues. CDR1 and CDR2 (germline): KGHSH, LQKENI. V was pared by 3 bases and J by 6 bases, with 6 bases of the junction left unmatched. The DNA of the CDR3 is TGTGCCAGCTCACCTCCGTCTAGCGGGGGGGCCAATGAGCAGTTCTTC. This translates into CASSPPSSGGANEQFF.

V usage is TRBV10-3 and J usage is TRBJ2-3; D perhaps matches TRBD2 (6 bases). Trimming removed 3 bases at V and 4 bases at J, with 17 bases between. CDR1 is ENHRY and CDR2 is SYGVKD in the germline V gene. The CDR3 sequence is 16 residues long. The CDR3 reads CAISDWEYPGADTQYF. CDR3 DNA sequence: TGTGCCATCAGTGACTGGGAATACCCGGGGGCAGATACGCAGTATTTT.

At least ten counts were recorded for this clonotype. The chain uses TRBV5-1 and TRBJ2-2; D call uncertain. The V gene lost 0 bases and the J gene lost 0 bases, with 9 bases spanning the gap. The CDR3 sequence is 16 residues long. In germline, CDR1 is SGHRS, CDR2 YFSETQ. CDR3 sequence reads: CASSLESVANTGELFF. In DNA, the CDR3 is TGCGCCAGCAGCTTGGAGTCAGTCGCGAACACCGGGGAGCTGTTTTTT.

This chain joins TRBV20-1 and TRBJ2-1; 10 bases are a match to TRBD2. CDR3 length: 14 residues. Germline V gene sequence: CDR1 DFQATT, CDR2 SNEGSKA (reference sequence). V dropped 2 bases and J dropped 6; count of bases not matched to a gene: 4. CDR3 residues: CSARKAGGGNEQFF. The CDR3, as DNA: TGCAGTGCTAGAAAAGCGGGAGGGGGCAATGAGCAGTTCTTC.

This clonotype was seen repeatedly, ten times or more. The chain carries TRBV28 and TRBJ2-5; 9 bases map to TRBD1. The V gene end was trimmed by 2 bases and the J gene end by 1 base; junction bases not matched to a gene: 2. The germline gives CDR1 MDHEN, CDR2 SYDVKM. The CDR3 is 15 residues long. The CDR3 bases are TGTGCCAGCAGTTTAGGGGGACAGGGCCAAGAGACCCAGTACTTC. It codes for CASSLGGQGQETQYF.